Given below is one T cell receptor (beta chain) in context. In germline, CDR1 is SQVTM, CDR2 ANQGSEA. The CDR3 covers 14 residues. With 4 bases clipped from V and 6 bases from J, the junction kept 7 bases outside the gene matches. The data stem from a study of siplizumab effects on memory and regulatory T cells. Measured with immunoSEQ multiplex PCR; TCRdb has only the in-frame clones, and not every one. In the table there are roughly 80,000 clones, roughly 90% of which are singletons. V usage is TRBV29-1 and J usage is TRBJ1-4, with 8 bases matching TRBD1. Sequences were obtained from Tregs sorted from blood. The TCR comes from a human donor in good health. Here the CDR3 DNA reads TGCAGCGTTGCAAGGACAGGGTCGGATGAAAAACTGTTTTTT. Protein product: CSVARTGSDEKLFF.